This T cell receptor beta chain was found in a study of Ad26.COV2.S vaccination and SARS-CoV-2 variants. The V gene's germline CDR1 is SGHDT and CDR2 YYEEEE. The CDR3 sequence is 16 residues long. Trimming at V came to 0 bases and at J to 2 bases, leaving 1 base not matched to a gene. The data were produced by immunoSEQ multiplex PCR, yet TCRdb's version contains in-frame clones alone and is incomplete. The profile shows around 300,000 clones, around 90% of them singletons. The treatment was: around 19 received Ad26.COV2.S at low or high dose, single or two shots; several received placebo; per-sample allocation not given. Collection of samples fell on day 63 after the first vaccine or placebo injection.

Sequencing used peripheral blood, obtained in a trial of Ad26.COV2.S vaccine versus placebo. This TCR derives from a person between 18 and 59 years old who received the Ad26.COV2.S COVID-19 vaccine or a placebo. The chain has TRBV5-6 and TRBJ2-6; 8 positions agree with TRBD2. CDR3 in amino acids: CASSLAGRAGANVLTF. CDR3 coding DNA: TGTGCCAGCAGCTTGGCCGGGAGGGCTGGGGCCAACGTCCTGACTTTC.